Listed below are T cell receptor beta chains from one sample, sequenced in a study of T cells in Graves' hyperthyroidism and ophthalmopathy. TCRdb independently ran MiXCR on the multiplex PCR reads; one entry per CDR3 protein. The table shows about 380,000 distinct CDR3 sequences, with approximately 15% occurring only once. Sample: blood. The receptors derive from a woman aged 55-69 years with Graves' hyperthyroidism. Each CDR3 is given with its conserved first and last residue. A D gene is named only where the DNA matches it firmly. Size values are once, few and many counts, or a class for expanded clones, and some rows have none.

TGTGCCAGCAGCGTGCTGCCTAGCGACTACAATGAGCAGTTCTTC | CASSVLPSDYNEQFF | TRBV9 | few | TRBJ2-1 | .
TGTGCCAGCAGCCCCTTTCCCCCCACCGGGGAGCTGTTTTTT | CASSPFPPTGELFF | TRBV3-1 | many | TRBJ2-2 | .
TGTGCCATCAGCCAGGGTGAAGTAGATGGCTACACCTTC | CAISQGEVDGYTF | TRBV10-3 | many | TRBJ1-2 | .
TGTGCCAGCAGCGCCTTCAGGCTCGGGGAGCTGTTTTTT | CASSAFRLGELFF | TRBV7-2 | . | TRBJ2-2 | .
TGCGCCAGCAGCCTAGGACCCGGTTCCTACAATGAGCAGTTCTTC | CASSLGPGSYNEQFF | TRBV4-1 | many | TRBJ2-1 | .
TGTGCCTTCACAGCGAACACTGAAGCTTTCTTT | CAFTANTEAFF | TRBV30 | many | TRBJ1-1 | .
TGCAGTGCTGGACAGGCGAAACGTGAAGCTTTCTTT | CSAGQAKREAFF | TRBV20-1 | many | TRBJ1-1 | TRBD1
TGTGCCAGCAGCCAAGATAAAAGACAGGGAGGGTATGGCTACACCTTC | CASSQDKRQGGYGYTF | TRBV3-1 | . | TRBJ1-2 | TRBD1
TGTGCCAGCAGTTACCAGCTAGCGGGTGGGATCGGGGAGCTGTTTTTT | CASSYQLAGGIGELFF | TRBV6-2/TRBV6-3 | few | TRBJ2-2 | TRBD2
TGTGCCAGCAGACCTCCAAGCGGGAGCCCCTACAATGAGCAGTTCTTC | CASRPPSGSPYNEQFF | TRBV6-1 | . | TRBJ2-1 | TRBD2
TGCGCCAGCAGCTTCGGACATGTGGGAGGAGAGACCCAGTACTTC | CASSFGHVGGETQYF | TRBV5-1 | . | TRBJ2-5 | .
TGTGCCAGCAGGACGGACAGGGGGAACACTGAAGCTTTCTTT | CASRTDRGNTEAFF | TRBV2 | many | TRBJ1-1 | TRBD1
TGTGCCAGCAGTGAACGGACTTGGGGCTACGAGCAGTACTTC | CASSERTWGYEQYF | TRBV2 | many | TRBJ2-7 | .
TGTGCCAGCACCTTGACGGCGACAGGGCCGATCAATGAGCAGTACTTC | CASTLTATGPINEQYF | TRBV2 | . | TRBJ2-7 | TRBD1
TGTGCCAGCAGTTCCGGGACAGGGTCGACCGGGGAGCTGTTTTTT | CASSSGTGSTGELFF | TRBV27 | . | TRBJ2-2 | TRBD1
TGTGCCATCAGCGCCGGGACTACCGCCACAGATACGCAGTATTTT | CAISAGTTATDTQYF | TRBV10-3 | many | TRBJ2-3 | TRBD2
TGTGCCAGCAGCTCACAACTAGTCAATGAGCAGTTCTTC | CASSSQLVNEQFF | TRBV7-9 | few | TRBJ2-1 | .
TGTGCCAGCAGCTTACGAAGGGTTGGAAACACCATATATTTT | CASSLRRVGNTIYF | TRBV7-9 | few | TRBJ1-3 | .
TGTGCCAGCAGCCAAGATCGGGGAAGGACTGAAGCTTTCTTT | CASSQDRGRTEAFF | TRBV3-1 | many | TRBJ1-1 | .
TGTGCCAGCAAAAGGGGGATTGGAAACACCATATATTTT | CASKRGIGNTIYF | TRBV6-1 | many | TRBJ1-3 | .
TGCGCCAGCAGCACCCCTGAAACCACTCACAATGAGCAGTTCTTC | CASSTPETTHNEQFF | TRBV5-1 | many | TRBJ2-1 | .
TGTGCCAGCAGCTCCCTCGGAGCGGGAGGTTCAGATACGCAGTATTTT | CASSSLGAGGSDTQYF | TRBV7-9 | few | TRBJ2-3 | TRBD2
TGTGCCAGCAGTGAGATTGGAGGGTTCTACAATGAGCAGTTCTTC | CASSEIGGFYNEQFF | TRBV6-1 | many | TRBJ2-1 | .
TGCAGCGTTGAAGATACGGGGACAGCTGAGCAGTACTTC | CSVEDTGTAEQYF | TRBV29-1 | many | TRBJ2-7 | TRBD1
TGTGCTAGCCGCCCGGGGACTGGAGAGACCCAGTACTTC | CASRPGTGETQYF | TRBV7-7 | many | TRBJ2-5 | .
TGCGCCAGCAGCTCCCCCATGGGCGGAGAGACCCAGTACTTC | CASSSPMGGETQYF | TRBV5-1 | many | TRBJ2-5 | .
TGTGCCAGCAGTTACTCGCGGGCAGGAGGTGCAGATACGCAGTATTTT | CASSYSRAGGADTQYF | TRBV6-5 | many | TRBJ2-3 | .
TGTGCCAGCAGCCAAGTCATTCGACTACCCGGCACCGGGGAGCTGTTTTTT | CASSQVIRLPGTGELFF | TRBV3-1 | . | TRBJ2-2 | .
TGTGCCAGCAGTTCCACAGGCGTCTCTAACTATGGCTACACCTTC | CASSSTGVSNYGYTF | TRBV27 | many | TRBJ1-2 | .
TGTGCCAGCAGTCCCCGGACAGGCTCCCATACGCAGTATTTT | CASSPRTGSHTQYF | TRBV12-3/TRBV12-4 | . | TRBJ2-3 | TRBD1
TGTGCCTGGAGTAGGGTCTCTGGAAACACCATATATTTT | CAWSRVSGNTIYF | TRBV30 | many | TRBJ1-3 | .
TGTGCCAGCAGTTCCCGACTAGCGCCCGCAGGGGATACGCAGTATTTT | CASSSRLAPAGDTQYF | TRBV28 | many | TRBJ2-3 | TRBD2
TGTGCCAGCAGCCCAGTCAGCAGCTTTTACACTAACTATGGCTACACCTTC | CASSPVSSFYTNYGYTF | TRBV11-2 | many | TRBJ1-2 | .
TGTGCCAGCAGTTACGTTCAGGGGTCCCCTGAAGCTTTCTTT | CASSYVQGSPEAFF | TRBV7-8 | . | TRBJ1-1 | .
TGTGCCAGCAGCGTACAGGGACAGTCCTACGAGCAGTACTTC | CASSVQGQSYEQYF | TRBV9 | few | TRBJ2-7 | TRBD1
TGTGCCAGCAGCCCGACTTGGGGGTGGACCGGGGAGCTGTTTTTT | CASSPTWGWTGELFF | TRBV6-1 | many | TRBJ2-2 | .
TGTGCCAGCAGTGGTAGGGGACATAGCAATCAGCCCCAGCATTTT | CASSGRGHSNQPQHF | TRBV2 | few | TRBJ1-5 | .
TGCAGTGCTATTACGTCCGTCGCGGGAGGGTTAGGCACAGATACGCAGTATTTT | CSAITSVAGGLGTDTQYF | TRBV20-1 | . | TRBJ2-3 | TRBD2
TGCGCCAGCAGCCGACTAGTGAACACCGGGGAGCTGTTTTTT | CASSRLVNTGELFF | TRBV10-1 | . | TRBJ2-2 | .
TGCGCCAGCAGCTCCCTCGGAGGGGGCTCAGGAGAGACCCAGTACTTC | CASSSLGGGSGETQYF | TRBV5-1 | many | TRBJ2-5 | .
TGCGCCAGCAGCCCGACAGGTGTAGCGAGCGCTTACGAGCAGTACTTC | CASSPTGVASAYEQYF | TRBV5-1 | many | TRBJ2-7 | .
TGTGCCAGCTCGCAGGCCACTAGCTCCTACAATGAGCAGTTCTTC | CASSQATSSYNEQFF | TRBV18 | . | TRBJ2-1 | .
TGTGCCAGCTCACCGAGGGACAGGAACACTGAAGCTTTCTTT | CASSPRDRNTEAFF | TRBV18 | many | TRBJ1-1 | TRBD1
TGTGCCAGCCTGGCAGGGCAGGTATCCTACAATGAGCAGTTCTTC | CASLAGQVSYNEQFF | TRBV6-1 | . | TRBJ2-1 | .
TGTGCTAGTGGTTTGGTACTGGGAAGAAGCACAGATACGCAGTATTTT | CASGLVLGRSTDTQYF | TRBV12-5 | many | TRBJ2-3 | .
TGTGCCAGCAGGGTCGGGGGGACCGGGACAGGGGCTTTCTTT | CASRVGGTGTGAFF | TRBV28 | many | TRBJ1-1 | TRBD1
TGCAGTGCTAGGGCCCGACTAGAATTAGCCGATACGCAGTATTTT | CSARARLELADTQYF | TRBV20-1 | few | TRBJ2-3 | .
TGTGCCAGCTCACCACCGAATGGGAGGGCCTACAATGAGCAGTTCTTC | CASSPPNGRAYNEQFF | TRBV18 | many | TRBJ2-1 | TRBD2
TGTGCCAGCAGGGGACTAGATAACTACGAGCAGTACTTC | CASRGLDNYEQYF | TRBV2 | many | TRBJ2-7 | TRBD2
TGTGCCTGGAGTCAGGCATACGAGCAGTACTTC | CAWSQAYEQYF | TRBV30 | many | TRBJ2-7 | .